This T cell receptor (beta chain) was observed in a study of regulatory T cells in long-lasting Graves disease. As to this clonotype: Its matching antigen is unknown.

Relying on iRepertoire HTBI primers and Arm-PCR of CDR3 regions, the team built TCR beta libraries. One entry per CDR3 protein, called by TCRdb with MiXCR from the multiplex PCR reads. The sample carries 350,000 to 450,000 distinct CDR3 sequences, 12% recorded once. Time point indicated: newly diagnosed GD, antithyroid drugs for less than 3 months. Extracted RNA from PBMCs served as the source of the TCR library. The CDR3 has 16 residues. Trimming took 0 bases from V and 0 from J, leaving 10 bases between them. The germline V gene has CDR1 SGDLS and CDR2 YYNGEE. Study-wide results and limits: Sample size was small, which may have lowered accuracy.

The sample was also linked to a second study, of T cells in Graves' hyperthyroidism and ophthalmopathy. That report adds: Disease duration under 2 months; hyperthyroidism patients were aged 18 to 65.

The clonotype comes from a woman aged 18-35 years with Graves disease. The V call is TRBV9, the J call TRBJ2-1; a weak D match, TRBD2 (6 bases). This material consisted of peripheral blood mononuclear cells (PBMCs), taken at new diagnosis, from a patient treated with antithyroid drugs. CDR3 residues: CASSVGAGNSYNEQFF. CDR3 bases: TGTGCCAGCAGCGTAGGGGCGGGGAACTCCTACAATGAGCAGTTCTTC.